Below, 12 T cell receptor beta chains from the same sample are listed, as sequenced in a study of OX40 agonist ivuxolimab in advanced cancers. The assay was immunoSEQ multiplex PCR, and TCRdb's table has in-frame clones only and misses some. Of around 58,000 clones listed, 80% to 85% are singletons. Sequences were derived from CD4+ or CD8+ T cells sorted from blood, sampled in a trial of the OX40 agonist ivuxolimab. Receptors were obtained from an adult with an advanced solid tumor such as melanoma, head and neck, liver or kidney cancer.

The chain employs TRBV4-1 and TRBJ1-4; D remains unclear. This CDR3 comprises 14 residues. The germline V gene has CDR1 MGHRA and CDR2 YSYEKL. Trimming left V 3 bases short and J 3 bases short, with 8 bases between. Here the CDR3 DNA reads TGCGCCAGCAGCCAGGGGTATCCTAATGAAAAACTGTTTTTT. This translates into CASSQGYPNEKLFF.

This clone was seen just once. The chain joins TRBV6-1 to TRBJ1-1, with no clear D. Trimming cost V 2 bases and J 1 base, with 5 bases left between them. This CDR3 has 13 residues. Germline V gives CDR1 MNHNS, CDR2 SASEGT. CDR3 DNA: TGTGCCAGCAGTGAACACAGGAACACTGAAGCTTTCTTT. Translation: CASSEHRNTEAFF.

CDR3 DNA sequence: TGCGCCAGCAGCTCAGGAGGGACTAGGAAAGAGACCCAGTACTTC. This gives the protein CASSSGGTRKETQYF. The J gene is TRBJ2-5, the V gene TRBV5-1; TRBD2 matches 8 bases. With 3 bases clipped from V and 3 bases from J, the junction kept 7 bases outside the gene matches. The CDR3 runs to 15 residues. The germline CDR1 and CDR2 sequences are SGHRS and YFSETQ.

The CDR3, as DNA: TGTGCCAGCAGCTTAAGAGGCGAGGACACTGAAGCTTTCTTT. Translated: CASSLRGEDTEAFF. V is TRBV7-9 and J is TRBJ1-1, with unresolved D. Germline loops: CDR1 SEHNR, CDR2 FQNEAQ (reference sequence). The CDR3 runs 14 residues. Trimming removed 2 bases at V and 3 bases at J, with 10 bases between.

The genes are TRBV29-1 and TRBJ2-1; 9 bases are shared with TRBD1. The ends lost 8 bases at V and 3 bases at J; junction bases unmatched: 14. The CDR3 is made up of 16 amino acids. The germline V gene encodes CDR1 SQVTM and CDR2 ANQGSEA. CDR3 nucleotide sequence: TGCAGCACCAGCCGGGGACAGGGTGATATCTACAATGAGCAGTTCTTC. It specifies CSTSRGQGDIYNEQFF.

The chain couples TRBV9 to TRBJ1-2, with D unresolved. There are 16 residues in the CDR3. Trimming stripped 0 bases from V and 1 base from J, with 13 bases between. Germline assignment: CDR1 SGDLS and CDR2 YYNGEE. CDR3 bases: TGTGCCAGCAGCGTAGCGGCCAGGATGCTTAACTATGGCTACACCTTC. Translation: CASSVAARMLNYGYTF.

J is TRBJ1-2 and V is TRBV25-1; D ambiguous. V shed 0 bases and J shed 4 bases, with 12 bases lying between them. Germline CDR1 MGHDK, CDR2 SYGVNS. This CDR3 spans 15 amino acids. This CDR3 is CASSEYGKGGYGYTF. CDR3 nucleotides: TGTGCCAGCAGTGAATATGGGAAGGGCGGCTATGGCTACACCTTC.

The chain links TRBV9 to TRBJ2-1; unclear D gene. The CDR3 loop spans 15 amino acids. The V end lost 7 bases, the J end lost 0 bases, and 14 bases lay between the germline ends. Germline-derived CDR1 and CDR2 are SGDLS and YYNGEE. The CDR3 spells CASGSSPSSYNEQFF. CDR3 coding DNA: TGTGCCAGCGGTTCAAGTCCCAGCTCCTACAATGAGCAGTTCTTC.

This chain uses TRBV5-1 with TRBJ2-4; TRBD1 matches 8 bases. The CDR3 length is 15 residues. V lost 4 bases to trimming and J lost 5 bases; unmatched junction nucleotides: 8. The germline gives CDR1 SGHRS, CDR2 YFSETQ. In nucleotides, the CDR3 is TGCGCCAGCAGCCTCATACCGGGACAGGAAAACATTCAGTACTTC. Translated: CASSLIPGQENIQYF.

The rearrangement uses TRBV5-1 and TRBJ2-1, with D possibly being TRBD1 (5 bases). The CDR3 spans 12 residues. Germline-derived CDR1 and CDR2 are SGHRS and YFSETQ. With 10 bases removed from V and 7 bases from J, the gap between germline ends came to 15 bases. CDR3 bases: TGCGCCGCAGGGTTAGATAAGAATGAGCAGTTCTTC. This sequence encodes CAAGLDKNEQFF.

As concerns this clone: The junction differs from germline at one of its ends, possibly a read error. This rearrangement joins TRBV29-1 to TRBJ1-1; D perhaps matches TRBD1 (6 bases). The CDR3 sequence is 14 residues long. The germline CDR1 and CDR2 sequences are SQVTM and ANQGSEA. The chain's CDR3 is CSVEEGGSGTEAFF. In nucleotides, the CDR3 is TGCAGCGTGGAAGAGGGGGGATCTGGGACTGAAGCTTTCTTT.

V gene TRBV28 combines with J gene TRBJ1-3; 12 nucleotides align to TRBD1. CDR1 and CDR2 (germline): MDHEN, SYDVKM. This CDR3 region has 15 residues. V shed 5 bases, J shed 6 bases, and the junction held 5 bases outside the gene matches. This CDR3 is CASSLGTGGENTIYF. As DNA, the CDR3 is TGTGCCAGCAGTCTGGGGACAGGGGGCGAAAACACCATATATTTT.